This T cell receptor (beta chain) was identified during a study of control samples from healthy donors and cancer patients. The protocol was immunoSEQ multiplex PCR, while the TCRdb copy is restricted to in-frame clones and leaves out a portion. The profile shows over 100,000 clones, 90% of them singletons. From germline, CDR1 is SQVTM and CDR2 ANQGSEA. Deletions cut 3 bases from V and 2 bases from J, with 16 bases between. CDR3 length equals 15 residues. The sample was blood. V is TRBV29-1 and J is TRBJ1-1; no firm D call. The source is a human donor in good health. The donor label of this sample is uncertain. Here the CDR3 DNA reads TGCAGCGTTGACACGGGGATGAAGAGAAACACTGAAGCTTTCTTT. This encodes CSVDTGMKRNTEAFF.